A single sample gave rise to the 7 T cell receptor beta chains below, sequenced in a study of T-cell reconstitution after alpha-beta-depleted transplantation in children. TCRbeta library construction was performed incorporating unique molecular identifiers. TCRdb re-derived calls from the PCR reads in MiXCR, one entry per CDR3 protein. This table holds about 540,000 distinct CDR3 sequences, 15% to 20% found once. This specimen consisted of PBMCs from the stem cell graft donor, obtained from the stem cell graft. The receptor source for this set is a human donor who donated a stem cell graft to a child with acute lymphoblastic leukemia.

This sequence joins TRBV27 and TRBJ2-1; 8 bases fit TRBD1. Germline CDR1 is MNHEY and CDR2 is SMNVEV (reference sequence). The V gene end was trimmed by 4 bases and the J gene end by 4 bases; junction bases not matched to a gene: 6. The CDR3 is 15 amino acids. The CDR3 spells CASSSPDRAYNEQFF. In nucleotides, the CDR3 is TGTGCCAGCAGTTCCCCGGACAGGGCGTACAATGAGCAGTTCTTC.

This chain connects TRBV5-1 to TRBJ2-6; a weak D match, TRBD2 (6 bases). Germline CDR1 reads SGHRS; CDR2 reads YFSETQ. This CDR3 is 19 amino acids long. Trimming cost V 3 bases and J 0 bases, with 19 bases left between them. The CDR3 nucleotides read TGCGCCAGCAGCTCACGTGGGGGGACTGTCTACTCTGGGGCCAACGTCCTGACTTTC. Protein: CASSSRGGTVYSGANVLTF.

The CDR3 DNA reads as TGTGCCAGCGGACTAGCGGGTCCGCAGTTCTTC. Its protein is CASGLAGPQFF. V gene TRBV5-6 combines with J gene TRBJ2-1; 11 nucleotides agree with TRBD2. With V trimmed by 7 bases and J by 12 bases, 3 bases remained unmatched. CDR3 size: 11 residues. CDR1 is SGHDT and CDR2 is YYEEEE in the germline V gene.

The V call is TRBV27, the J call TRBJ1-4, with no clear D. Germline V CDR1 and CDR2: MNHEY, SMNVEV (reference sequence). The CDR3 contains 15 residues. V shed 3 bases and J shed 4 bases, with 12 bases lying between them. The CDR3 coding sequence is TGTGCCAGCAGTTTCCGGCAGCTTTATAATGAAAAACTGTTTTTT. Its protein product is CASSFRQLYNEKLFF.

This clonotype was counted at least ten times. This CDR3 is CASSFSRNEQFF. CDR3 DNA sequence: TGTGCCAGCAGCTTTAGCAGGAATGAGCAGTTCTTC. V and J are TRBV5-6 and TRBJ2-1; D gene ambiguous. Trimming left V 2 bases short and J 7 bases short, with 7 bases between. This CDR3 has 12 residues. From germline, CDR1 is SGHDT and CDR2 YYEEEE.

The chain joins TRBV5-1 to TRBJ1-2; perhaps TRBD1 as D (6 bases). CDR1 is SGHRS, CDR2 YFSETQ, per germline. The CDR3 contains 16 residues. The V and J ends lost 0 bases and 7 bases respectively, with 19 bases between them. CDR3 DNA sequence: TGCGCCAGCAGCTTGGAGGGCCAGGGGTCCAGCGGTGGCTACACCTTC. Protein sequence: CASSLEGQGSSGGYTF.

This clonotype has more than one count but fewer than ten. The chain uses TRBV5-1 and TRBJ2-1; D might be TRBD2 (5 bases). In germline, CDR1 is SGHRS, CDR2 YFSETQ. CDR3 length: 13 amino acids. The germline V and J ends were trimmed by 4 bases and 8 bases, with 13 bases remaining between them. CDR3 in DNA: TGCGCCAGCAGCCCCTCACGGGGTGATGAGCAGTTCTTC. Residues: CASSPSRGDEQFF. Full variable domain (outside the CDR3, taken from reference TRBV5-1 and TRBJ2-1): KAGVTQTPRYLIKTRGQQVTLSCSPISGHRSVSWYQQTPGQGLQFLFEYFSETQRNKGNFPGRFSGRQFSNSRSEMNVSTLELGDSALYLCASSPSRGDEQFFGPGTRLTVL.